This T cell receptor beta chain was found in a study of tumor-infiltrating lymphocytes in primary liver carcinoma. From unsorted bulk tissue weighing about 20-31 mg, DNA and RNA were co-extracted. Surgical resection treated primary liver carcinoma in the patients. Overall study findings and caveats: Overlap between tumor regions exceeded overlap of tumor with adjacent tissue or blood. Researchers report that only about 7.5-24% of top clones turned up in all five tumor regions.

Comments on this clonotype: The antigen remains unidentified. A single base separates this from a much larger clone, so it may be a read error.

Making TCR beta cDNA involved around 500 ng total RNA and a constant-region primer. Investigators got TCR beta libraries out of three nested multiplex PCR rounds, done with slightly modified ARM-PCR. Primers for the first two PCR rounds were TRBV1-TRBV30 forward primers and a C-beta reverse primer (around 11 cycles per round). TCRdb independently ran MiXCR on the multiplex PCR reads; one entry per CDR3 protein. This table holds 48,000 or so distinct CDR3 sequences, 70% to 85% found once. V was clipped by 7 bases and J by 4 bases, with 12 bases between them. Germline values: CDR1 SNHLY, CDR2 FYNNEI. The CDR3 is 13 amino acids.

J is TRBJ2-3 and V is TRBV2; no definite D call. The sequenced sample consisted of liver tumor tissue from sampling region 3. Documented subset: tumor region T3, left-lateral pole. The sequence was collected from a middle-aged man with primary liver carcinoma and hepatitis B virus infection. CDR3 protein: CASTDPAADTQYF. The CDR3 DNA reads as TGTGCCAGCACTGACCCTGCCGCAGATACGCAGTATTTT.